This passage covers 8 T cell receptor beta chains from one sample sequenced in a study of T cells in Graves' hyperthyroidism and ophthalmopathy. RNA transcripts provided the source from which TCR beta CDR3 regions were amplified. With the HTBI primer set, the TCR CDR3 went through a first round of RT-PCR. TCRdb reprocessed the multiplex PCR reads via MiXCR and lists one record per CDR3 protein. Among around 500,000 distinct CDR3 sequences, about 20% were seen once, and the ten largest hold around 47%. The sequencing input was blood. Every receptor here comes from a woman aged 70 to 79 with Graves' ophthalmopathy.

The genes are TRBV19 and TRBJ1-2; 9 nucleotides line up with TRBD1. Trimming cost V 6 bases and J 4 bases; bases outside gene matches: 9. This CDR3 has 15 amino acids. Germline CDR1 reads LNHDA; CDR2 reads SQIVND (reference sequence). This CDR3 reads CASRPGGTGSYGYTF. In nucleotides, the CDR3 is TGTGCCAGTAGACCTGGAGGGACAGGGAGCTATGGCTACACCTTC.

This clonotype has just a few counts. The chain uses TRBV2 and TRBJ1-5; a possible D gene is TRBD1 (5 bases). V shed 2 bases and J shed 4 bases, with 15 bases lying between them. CDR3 length: 16 amino acids. Germline V gene sequence: CDR1 SNHLY, CDR2 FYNNEI. In nucleotides, the CDR3 is TGTGCCAGCAGTGAATGGGGGGGGAGTGAAAATCAGCCCCAGCATTTT. It codes for CASSEWGGSENQPQHF.

This clonotype was detected only a few times. CDR3 DNA: TGTGCCAGCAGCTTGGGACAAAGCCTCCAAGAGACCCAGTACTTC. Translating it yields CASSLGQSLQETQYF. The chain recombines TRBV5-8 with TRBJ2-5; unclear D gene. Germline V lookup: CDR1 SGHTS, CDR2 YDEGEE. The CDR3 extends over 15 amino acids. V was shortened by 0 bases and J by 1 base, with 10 bases between the two germline ends.

This clonotype turned up a few times. In DNA, the CDR3 is TGTGCCAGCAGTCCCCGGCCGAGCTCCTATAATTCACCCCTCCACTTT. Translated: CASSPRPSSYNSPLHF. The chain employs TRBV28 and TRBJ1-6; D unresolved. The CDR3 has 16 amino acids. CDR1 is MDHEN, CDR2 SYDVKM, per germline. Trimming cost V 5 bases and J 0 bases, with 11 bases left between them.

At least ten counts were recorded for this clonotype. The genes are TRBV28 and TRBJ1-1; D perhaps matches TRBD1 (5 bases). The CDR3 has 15 residues. Germline V gene lookup returns CDR1 MDHEN and CDR2 SYDVKM. V was pared by 5 bases and J by 2 bases, with 15 bases between. In DNA, the CDR3 is TGTGCCAGCAGTCTCTATCCGGGGCAAAACACTGAAGCTTTCTTT. Translation: CASSLYPGQNTEAFF. The variable domain in full, completed from reference TRBV28 and TRBJ1-1, reads DVKVTQSSRYLVKRTGEKVFLECVQDMDHENMFWYRQDPGLGLRLIYFSYDVKMKEKGDIPEGYSVSREKKERFSLILESASTNQTSMYLCASSLYPGQNTEAFFGQGTRLTVV.

This clonotype was seen only once. Compared with germline, one end of the junction differs, possibly owing to a read error. The chain links TRBV4-1 to TRBJ1-2, with D unresolved. This CDR3 contains 14 residues. Germline V gene sequence: CDR1 MGHRA, CDR2 YSYEKL. CDR3 protein: CASSQDATNYGYTF. CDR3 nucleotide sequence: TGTGCCAGCAGCCAAGATGCCACAAACTATGGCTACACCTTC.

This clonotype was observed a single time. The genes are TRBV5-1 and TRBJ2-3, with 8 bases matching TRBD2. The V gene end was trimmed by 4 bases and the J gene end by 4 bases; junction bases not matched to a gene: 26. Germline lookup yields CDR1 SGHRS and CDR2 YFSETQ. The CDR3 contains 21 residues. CDR3 in amino acids: CASSGVGRTSGSLRSADTQYF. CDR3 DNA sequence: TGCGCCAGCAGCGGGGTCGGCAGGACGAGCGGGAGTCTAAGGTCGGCAGATACGCAGTATTTT.

This sequence joins TRBV10-3 and TRBJ2-7; the D gene is possibly TRBD2 (6 bases). This CDR3 comprises 14 residues. V was clipped by 4 bases and J by 12 bases, with 22 bases between them. CDR1 and CDR2 (germline): ENHRY, SYGVKD. CDR3: CAISGVAEQGGRYF. The CDR3 DNA follows: TGTGCCATCAGTGGAGTAGCGGAACAAGGAGGGCGGTACTTC.